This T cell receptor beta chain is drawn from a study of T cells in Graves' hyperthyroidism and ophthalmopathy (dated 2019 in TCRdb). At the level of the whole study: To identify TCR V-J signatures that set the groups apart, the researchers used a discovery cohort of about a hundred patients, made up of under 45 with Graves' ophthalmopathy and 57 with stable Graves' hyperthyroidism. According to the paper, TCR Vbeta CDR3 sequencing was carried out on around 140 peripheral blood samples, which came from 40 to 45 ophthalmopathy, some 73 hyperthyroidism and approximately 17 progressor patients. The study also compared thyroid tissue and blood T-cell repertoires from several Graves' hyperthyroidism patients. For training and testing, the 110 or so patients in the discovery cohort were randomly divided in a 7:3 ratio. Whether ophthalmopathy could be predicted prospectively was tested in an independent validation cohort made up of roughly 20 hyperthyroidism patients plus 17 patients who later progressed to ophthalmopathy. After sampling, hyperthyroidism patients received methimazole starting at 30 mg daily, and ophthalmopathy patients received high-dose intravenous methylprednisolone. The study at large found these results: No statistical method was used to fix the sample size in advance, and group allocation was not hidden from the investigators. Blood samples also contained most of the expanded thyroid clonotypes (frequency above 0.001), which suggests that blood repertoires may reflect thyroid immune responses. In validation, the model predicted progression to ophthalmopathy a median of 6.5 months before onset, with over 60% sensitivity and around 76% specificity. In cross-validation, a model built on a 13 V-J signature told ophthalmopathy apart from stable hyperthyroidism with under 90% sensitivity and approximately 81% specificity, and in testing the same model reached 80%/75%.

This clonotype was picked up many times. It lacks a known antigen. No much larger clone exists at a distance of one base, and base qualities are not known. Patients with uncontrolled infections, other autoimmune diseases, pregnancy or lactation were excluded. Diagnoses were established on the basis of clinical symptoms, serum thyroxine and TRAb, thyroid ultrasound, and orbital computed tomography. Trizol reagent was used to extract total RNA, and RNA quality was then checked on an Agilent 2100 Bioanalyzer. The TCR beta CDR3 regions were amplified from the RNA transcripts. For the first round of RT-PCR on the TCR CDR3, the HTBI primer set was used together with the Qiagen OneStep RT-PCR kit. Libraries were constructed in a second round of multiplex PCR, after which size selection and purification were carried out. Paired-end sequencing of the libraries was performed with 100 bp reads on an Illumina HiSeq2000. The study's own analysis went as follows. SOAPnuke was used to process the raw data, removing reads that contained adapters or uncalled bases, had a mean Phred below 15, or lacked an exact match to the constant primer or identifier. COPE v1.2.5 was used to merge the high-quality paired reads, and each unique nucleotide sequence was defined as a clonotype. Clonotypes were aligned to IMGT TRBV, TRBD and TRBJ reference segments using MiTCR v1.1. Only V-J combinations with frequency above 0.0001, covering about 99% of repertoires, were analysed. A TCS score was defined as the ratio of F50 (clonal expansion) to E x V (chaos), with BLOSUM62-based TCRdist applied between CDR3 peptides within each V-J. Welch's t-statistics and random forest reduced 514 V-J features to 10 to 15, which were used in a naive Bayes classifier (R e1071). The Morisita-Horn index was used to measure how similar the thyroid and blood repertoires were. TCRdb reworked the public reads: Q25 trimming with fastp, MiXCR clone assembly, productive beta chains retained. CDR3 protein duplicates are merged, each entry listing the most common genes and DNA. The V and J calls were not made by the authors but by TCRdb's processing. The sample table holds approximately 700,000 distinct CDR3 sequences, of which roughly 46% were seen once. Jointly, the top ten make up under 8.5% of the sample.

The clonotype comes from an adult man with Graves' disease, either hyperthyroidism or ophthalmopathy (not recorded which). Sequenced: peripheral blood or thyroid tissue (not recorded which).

The CDR3 protein is CASSERQSYGYTF. Read as DNA, the sequence is TGCGCCAGCAGTGAGAGACAGAGCTATGGCTACACCTTC. The chain employs TRBV10-1 and TRBJ1-2; tentative D gene TRBD1, with 5 bases matching. V loses 2 bases, J loses 4 bases, and the germline ends lie 8 bases apart. CDR3 length: 13 amino acids, cysteine to phenylalanine. Just CDR3 DNA is preserved here, 39 bases in frame from base 1. As encoded in the germline V gene (reference sequence), CDR1 is WNHNN while CDR2 is SYGVQD.